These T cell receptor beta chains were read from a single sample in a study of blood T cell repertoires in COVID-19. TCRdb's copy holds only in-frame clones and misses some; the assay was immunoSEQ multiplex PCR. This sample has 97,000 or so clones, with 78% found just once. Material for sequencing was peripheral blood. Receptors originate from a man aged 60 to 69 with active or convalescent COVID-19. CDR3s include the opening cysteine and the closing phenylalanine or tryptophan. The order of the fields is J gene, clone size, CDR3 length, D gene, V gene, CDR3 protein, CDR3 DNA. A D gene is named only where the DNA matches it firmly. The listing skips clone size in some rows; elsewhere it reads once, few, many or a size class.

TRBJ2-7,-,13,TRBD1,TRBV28,CASSIGTGYEQYF,TGTGCCAGCAGTATAGGGACAGGCTACGAGCAGTACTTC
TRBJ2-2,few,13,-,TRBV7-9,CASSDSTAGELFF,TGTGCCAGCAGCGATTCTACGGCCGGGGAGCTGTTTTTT
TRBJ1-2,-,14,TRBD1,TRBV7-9,CASEDRTRLNGYTF,TGTGCCAGTGAGGACAGGACGCGTCTAAATGGCTACACCTTC
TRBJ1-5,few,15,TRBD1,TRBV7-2,CASSSGGQSNQPQHF,TGTGCCAGCAGCTCTGGGGGACAGTCCAATCAGCCCCAGCATTTT
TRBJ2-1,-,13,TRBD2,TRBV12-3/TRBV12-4,CASRTSGSYEQFF,TGTGCCAGCAGGACTAGCGGGAGCTATGAGCAGTTCTTC
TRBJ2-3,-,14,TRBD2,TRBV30,CAWSLAGGPRGQYF,TGTGCCTGGAGCCTAGCGGGAGGCCCTAGGGGGCAGTATTTT
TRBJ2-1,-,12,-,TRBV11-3,CASSLERGSLFF,TGTGCCAGCAGCCTTGAGCGTGGGAGTCTGTTCTTC
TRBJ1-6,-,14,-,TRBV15,CATSRDHDNSPLHF,TGTGCCACCAGCAGAGATCATGATAATTCACCCCTCCACTTT
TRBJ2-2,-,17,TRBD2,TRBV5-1,CASSFETSGSGTGELFF,TGCGCCAGCAGCTTTGAGACTAGCGGGAGTGGGACCGGGGAGCTGTTTTTT
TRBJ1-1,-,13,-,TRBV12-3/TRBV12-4,CASSQTGNTEAFF,TGTGCCAGCAGCCAGACAGGGAACACTGAAGCTTTCTTT
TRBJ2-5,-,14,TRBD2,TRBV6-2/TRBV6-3,CASSRTSRQETQYF,TGTGCCAGCAGTCGGACTAGCCGACAAGAGACCCAGTACTTC
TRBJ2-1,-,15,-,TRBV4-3,CASSQDRATSYEQFF,TGCGCCAGCAGCCAAGATCGGGCAACTAGCTATGAGCAGTTCTTC
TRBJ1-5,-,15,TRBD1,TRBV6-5,CASTTGDASNQPQHF,TGTGCCAGCACCACAGGGGACGCGAGCAATCAGCCCCAGCATTTT
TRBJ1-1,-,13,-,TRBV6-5,CALRGMVNTEAFF,TGTGCCCTGCGGGGGATGGTGAACACTGAAGCTTTCTTT
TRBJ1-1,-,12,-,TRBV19,CASIGDNTEAFF,TGTGCCAGTATCGGAGACAACACTGAAGCTTTCTTT
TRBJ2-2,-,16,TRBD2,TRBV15,CATSSASGSWTGELFF,TGTGCCACCAGCAGCGCTAGCGGGAGCTGGACCGGGGAGCTGTTTTTT
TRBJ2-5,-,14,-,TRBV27,CASSLTEHQETQYF,TGTGCCAGCAGTTTGACAGAGCACCAAGAGACCCAGTACTTC
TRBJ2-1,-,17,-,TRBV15,CATSRDGVGVLGNEQFF,TGTGCCACCAGCAGAGACGGGGTGGGCGTCCTGGGAAATGAGCAGTTCTTC
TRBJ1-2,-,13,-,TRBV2,CASSGLQEGGYTF,TGTGCCAGCAGTGGGCTACAGGAGGGTGGCTACACCTTC
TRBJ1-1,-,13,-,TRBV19,CASSIGAETEAFF,TGTGCCAGTAGTATTGGGGCCGAAACTGAAGCTTTCTTT
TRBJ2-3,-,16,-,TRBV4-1,CASSLGGQAAASTQYF,TGCGCCAGCAGCCTCGGAGGGCAAGCGGCGGCGAGTACGCAGTATTTT
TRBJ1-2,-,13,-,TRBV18,CASSPSGARGYTF,TGTGCCAGCTCACCTTCAGGGGCGCGGGGCTACACCTTC
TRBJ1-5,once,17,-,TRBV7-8,CASSAPHSGYSNQPQHF,TGTGCCAGCAGCGCCCCTCATTCAGGTTATAGCAATCAGCCCCAGCATTTT
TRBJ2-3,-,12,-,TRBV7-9,CASITSTDTQYF,TGTGCCAGCATTACTAGCACAGATACGCAGTATTTT
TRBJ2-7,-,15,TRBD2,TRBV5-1,CASSSGTSGTYEQYF,TGCGCCAGCAGCTCCGGGACTAGCGGAACCTACGAGCAGTACTTC
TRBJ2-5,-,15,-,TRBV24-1,CATSDSKTVQETQYF,TGTGCCACCAGTGATTCTAAAACAGTTCAAGAGACCCAGTACTTC
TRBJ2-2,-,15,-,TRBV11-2,CASSLVQANTGELFF,TGTGCCAGCAGCTTAGTACAGGCGAACACCGGGGAGCTGTTTTTT
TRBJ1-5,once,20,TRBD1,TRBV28,CASSLPPPISKQGANQPQHF,TGTGCCAGCAGTTTACCTCCACCTATCTCAAAACAGGGGGCGAATCAGCCCCAGCATTTT
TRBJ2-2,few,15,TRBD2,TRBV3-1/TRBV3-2,CASSPTASGTGELFF,TGTGCCAGCAGCCCCACGGCTAGCGGCACCGGGGAGCTGTTTTTT
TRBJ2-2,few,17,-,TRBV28,CASSPSYLARNTGELFF,TGTGCCAGCAGTCCCAGTTATCTAGCACGGAACACCGGGGAGCTGTTTTTT
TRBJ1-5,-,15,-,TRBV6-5,CASRTNRYSNQPQHF,TGTGCCAGCAGAACCAACAGATATAGCAATCAGCCCCAGCATTTT
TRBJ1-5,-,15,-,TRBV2,CASRRPGSGNQPQHF,TGTGCCAGCAGGAGGCCGGGGTCAGGAAATCAGCCCCAGCATTTT
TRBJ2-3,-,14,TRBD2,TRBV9,CASTPTSGSFTQYF,TGTGCCAGCACCCCGACTAGCGGGAGTTTCACGCAGTATTTT
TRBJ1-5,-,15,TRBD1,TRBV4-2,CASSQILQGAQPQHF,TGTGCCAGCAGCCAGATTTTACAGGGGGCTCAGCCCCAGCATTTT
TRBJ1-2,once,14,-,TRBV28,CASSLLPGVGGYTF,TGTGCCAGCAGTTTACTGCCAGGGGTGGGTGGCTACACCTTC
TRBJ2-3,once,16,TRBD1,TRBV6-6,CASNGQGVPSTDTQYF,TGTGCCAGCAACGGACAGGGCGTTCCTAGCACAGATACGCAGTATTTT
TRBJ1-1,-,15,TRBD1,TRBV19,CASTTWGTGGTEAFF,TGTGCCAGCACTACGTGGGGGACAGGGGGCACTGAAGCTTTCTTT
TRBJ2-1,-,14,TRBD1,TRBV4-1,CASSSWTGFNEQFF,TGCGCCAGCAGCTCCTGGACAGGGTTCAATGAGCAGTTCTTC
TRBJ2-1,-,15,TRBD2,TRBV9,CASSVVSGRANEQFF,TGTGCCAGCAGCGTAGTCAGCGGGAGGGCCAATGAGCAGTTCTTC
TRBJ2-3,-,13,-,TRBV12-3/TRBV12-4,CASSQGGLDTQYF,TGTGCCAGCAGTCAGGGCGGCTTAGATACGCAGTATTTT